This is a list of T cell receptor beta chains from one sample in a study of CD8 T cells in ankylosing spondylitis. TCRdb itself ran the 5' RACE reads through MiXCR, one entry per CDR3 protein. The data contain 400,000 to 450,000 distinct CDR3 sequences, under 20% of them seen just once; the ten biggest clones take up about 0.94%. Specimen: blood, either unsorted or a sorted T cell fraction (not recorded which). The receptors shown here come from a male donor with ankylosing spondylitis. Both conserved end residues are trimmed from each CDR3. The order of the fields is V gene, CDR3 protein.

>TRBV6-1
ASSAQGINQPQH
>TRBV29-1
SVTLVGEQF
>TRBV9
ASSPSGTRYEQY
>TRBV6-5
ASSYSKGGRDGYT
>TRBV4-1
ASSQDGPNTEAF
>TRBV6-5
ASSLTSRPNTEAF
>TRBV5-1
ASSRDSLAQF
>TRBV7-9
ASSLAVTEDYGYT
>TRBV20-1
SARDRGQGGVRNIQY
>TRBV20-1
SAREDTGTGVSDTQY
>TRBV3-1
ASSRTGAGDTQY
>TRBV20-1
SAPPHGGGVTGELF
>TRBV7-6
ASGRQGALQETQY
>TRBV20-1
SATGGDTNTGELF
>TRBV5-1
ASSSSTGTSYGYT
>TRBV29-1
SVETGYGYT
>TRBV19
ASNAGGETQY
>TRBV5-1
ASTLTGGNEQF
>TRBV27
ASTPGRLAGHEQF
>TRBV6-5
ASSYPDSLNQPQH
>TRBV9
ASSVASGLVSTGELF
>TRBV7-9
ASSLSYGTAPTEKLF
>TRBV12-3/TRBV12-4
ASSPTGWRNTEAF
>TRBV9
ASSVEVSGTYGEQY
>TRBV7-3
ASSLQQAAGFAGELF
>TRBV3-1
ASSQGLQLAKNIQY
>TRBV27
ASSLGRSSGNSIY
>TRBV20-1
SASSDTMNTEAF
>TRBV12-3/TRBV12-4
ASRLLTDTQY
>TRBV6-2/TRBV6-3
ASRPTGSRETQY
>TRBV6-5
ASSYGLAGGQETQY
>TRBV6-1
ASRPRVAGRNQPQH
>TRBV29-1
SVEKGRGDTQY
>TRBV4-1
ASTQGLAGMEQF
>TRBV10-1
ASSLNRGNTGELY
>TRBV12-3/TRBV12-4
ASSLLWGGTGELF
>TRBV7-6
ASSFNRDRYGEQY
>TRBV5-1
ASSFGISGNTIY
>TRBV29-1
SVDRGYTDTQY
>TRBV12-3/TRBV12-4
ASRAPTGGGIQY
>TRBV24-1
ATSDLPGASYNEQF
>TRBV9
ASNRAGSSTDTQY